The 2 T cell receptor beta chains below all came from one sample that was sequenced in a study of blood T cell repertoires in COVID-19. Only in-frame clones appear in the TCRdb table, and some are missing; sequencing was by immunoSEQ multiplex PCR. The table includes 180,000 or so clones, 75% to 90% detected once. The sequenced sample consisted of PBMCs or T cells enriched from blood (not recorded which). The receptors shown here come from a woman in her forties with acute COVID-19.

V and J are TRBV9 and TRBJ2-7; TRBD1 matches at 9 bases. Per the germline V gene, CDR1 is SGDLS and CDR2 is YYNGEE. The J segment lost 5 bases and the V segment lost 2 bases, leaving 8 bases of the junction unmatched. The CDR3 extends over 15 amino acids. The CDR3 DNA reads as TGTGCCAGCAGCGTGGACAGGGGCGGGGTCCACGAGCAGTACTTC. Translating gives CASSVDRGGVHEQYF.

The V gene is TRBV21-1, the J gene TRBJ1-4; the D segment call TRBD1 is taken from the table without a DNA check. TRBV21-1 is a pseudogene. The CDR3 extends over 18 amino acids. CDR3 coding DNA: TGTGCCAGCAGCAAAACCGGTCAGGGGCAGTTTGCTAATGAAAAACTGTTTTTT. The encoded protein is CASSKTGQGQFANEKLFF.